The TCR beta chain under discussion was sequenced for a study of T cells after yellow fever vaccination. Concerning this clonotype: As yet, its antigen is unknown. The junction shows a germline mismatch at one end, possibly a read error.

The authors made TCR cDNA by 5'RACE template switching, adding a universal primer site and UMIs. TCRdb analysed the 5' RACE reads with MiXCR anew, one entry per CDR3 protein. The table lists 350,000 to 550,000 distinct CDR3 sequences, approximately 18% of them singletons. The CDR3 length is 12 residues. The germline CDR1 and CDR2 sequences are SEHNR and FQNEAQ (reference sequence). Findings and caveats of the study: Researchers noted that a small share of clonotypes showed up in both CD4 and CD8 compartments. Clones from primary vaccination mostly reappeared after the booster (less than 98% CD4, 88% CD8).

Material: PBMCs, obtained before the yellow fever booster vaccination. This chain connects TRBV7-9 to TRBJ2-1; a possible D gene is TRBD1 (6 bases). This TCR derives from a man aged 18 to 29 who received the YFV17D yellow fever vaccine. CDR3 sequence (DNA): TGTGCCAGCAGCTTGGCCCGTGGACAGAGAAACTTC. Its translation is CASSLARGQRNF.